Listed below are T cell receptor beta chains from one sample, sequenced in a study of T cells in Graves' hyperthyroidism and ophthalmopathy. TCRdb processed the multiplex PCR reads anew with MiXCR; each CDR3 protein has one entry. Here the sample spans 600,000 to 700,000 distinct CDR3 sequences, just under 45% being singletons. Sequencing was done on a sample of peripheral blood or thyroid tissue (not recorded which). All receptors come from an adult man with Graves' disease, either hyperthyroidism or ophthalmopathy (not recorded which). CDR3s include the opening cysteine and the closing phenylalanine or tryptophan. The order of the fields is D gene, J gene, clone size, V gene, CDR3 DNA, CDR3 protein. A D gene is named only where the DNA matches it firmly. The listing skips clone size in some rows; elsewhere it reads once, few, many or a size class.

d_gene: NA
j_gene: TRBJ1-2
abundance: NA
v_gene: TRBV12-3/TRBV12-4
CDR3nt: TGTGCCAGCAGTTTATCAGGGTACGGCGGCTACACCTTC
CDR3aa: CASSLSGYGGYTF

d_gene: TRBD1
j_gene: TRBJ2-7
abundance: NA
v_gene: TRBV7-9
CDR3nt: TGTACCAGCAGCTTCCGGGACAGGGGGCTTGACGAGCAGTACTTC
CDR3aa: CTSSFRDRGLDEQYF

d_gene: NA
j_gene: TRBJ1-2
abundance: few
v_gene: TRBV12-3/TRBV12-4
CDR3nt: TGTGCCAGCAGCTTCTCAGACCCCAGGGGTGGCTACACCTTC
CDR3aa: CASSFSDPRGGYTF

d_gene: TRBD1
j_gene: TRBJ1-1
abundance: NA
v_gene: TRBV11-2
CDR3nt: TGTGCCAGCAGCCAGGACAGGGGGGCTTTCTTT
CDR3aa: CASSQDRGAFF

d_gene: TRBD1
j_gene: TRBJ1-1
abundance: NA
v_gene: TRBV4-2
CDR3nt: TGTGCCAGCAGCCAAGAGGTGACAGGGTGGGTGAACACTGAAGCTTTCTTT
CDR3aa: CASSQEVTGWVNTEAFF

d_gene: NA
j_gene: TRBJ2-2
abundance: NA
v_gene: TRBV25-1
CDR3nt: TGTGCCAGCAGTTTGACCAAGACCGGGGAGCTGTTTTTT
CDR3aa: CASSLTKTGELFF

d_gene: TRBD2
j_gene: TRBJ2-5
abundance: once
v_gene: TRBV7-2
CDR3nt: TGTGCCAGCAGCTTAGGGGGACTAGCGACATTAGGCTTC
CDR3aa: CASSLGGLATLGF

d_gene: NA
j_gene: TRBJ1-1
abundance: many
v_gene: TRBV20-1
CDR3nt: TGCAGTGCTAGTAGGCACACCACTGAAGCTTTCTTT
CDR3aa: CSASRHTTEAFF

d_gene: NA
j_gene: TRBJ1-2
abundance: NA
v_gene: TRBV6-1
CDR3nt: TGTGCCAGCAGTGAACGGGGGCAGAAAGATGGCTACACCTTC
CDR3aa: CASSERGQKDGYTF

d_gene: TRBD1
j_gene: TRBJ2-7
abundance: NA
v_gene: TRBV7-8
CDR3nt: TGTGCCAGCAGACGGGGACAGGGGCTCTCCTACGAGCAGTACTTC
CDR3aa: CASRRGQGLSYEQYF

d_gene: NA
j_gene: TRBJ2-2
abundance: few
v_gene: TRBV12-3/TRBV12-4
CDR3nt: TGTGCCAGCACCGCACTTCGACAAGCCGGGGAGCTGTTTTTT
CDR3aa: CASTALRQAGELFF

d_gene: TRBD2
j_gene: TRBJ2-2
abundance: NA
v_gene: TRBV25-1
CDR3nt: TGTGCCAGCAGTGAAAGCACCGGGACTAGCGTCACCGGGGAGCTGTTTTTT
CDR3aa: CASSESTGTSVTGELFF

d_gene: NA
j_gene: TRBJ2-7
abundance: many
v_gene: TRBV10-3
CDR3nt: TGTGCCACCTCCGAGGACAGCGAGAGCTCCTACGAGCAGTACTTC
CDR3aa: CATSEDSESSYEQYF

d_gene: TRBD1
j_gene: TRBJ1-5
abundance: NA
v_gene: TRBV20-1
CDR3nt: TGCAGTGCTAGAGCACCCTTGGTACAGGGGCCCAACAATCAGCCCCAGCATTTT
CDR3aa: CSARAPLVQGPNNQPQHF

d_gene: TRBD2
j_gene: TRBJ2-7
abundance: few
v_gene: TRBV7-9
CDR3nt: TGTGCCAGCAGCCCCCCCAGAGGTGGAGCGGGAGGACACGAGCAGTACTTC
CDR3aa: CASSPPRGGAGGHEQYF

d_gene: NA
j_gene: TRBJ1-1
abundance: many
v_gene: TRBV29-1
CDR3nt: TGCAGCGTTGACGGTCAGGGGAACACTGAAGCTTTCTTT
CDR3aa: CSVDGQGNTEAFF

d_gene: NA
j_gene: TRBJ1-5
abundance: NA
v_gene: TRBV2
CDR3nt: TGTGCCAGCAGTGAAATGGGAAGGGAGGTCCACCAGCATTTT
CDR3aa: CASSEMGREVHQHF

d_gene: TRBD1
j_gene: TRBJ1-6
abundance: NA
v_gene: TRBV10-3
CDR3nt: TGTGCCACTGGGACAGGAAATTCACCCCTCCACTTT
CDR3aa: CATGTGNSPLHF

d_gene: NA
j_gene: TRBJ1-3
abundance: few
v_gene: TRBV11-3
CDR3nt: TGTGCCAGCAGCTTAGATGATGAAACTTTCTCTGGAAACACCATATATTTT
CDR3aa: CASSLDDETFSGNTIYF

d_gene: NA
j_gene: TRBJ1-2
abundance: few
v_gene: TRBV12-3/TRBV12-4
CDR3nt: TGTGCCAGTATCAGGGGCTCCGCGGGTGTGTATGGCTACACCTTC
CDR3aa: CASIRGSAGVYGYTF

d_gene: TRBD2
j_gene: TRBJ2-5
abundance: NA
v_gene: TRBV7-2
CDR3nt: TGTGCCAGCAGCTTAGCCCAAGGACTAGCGGGGGTGACCCAAGAGACCCAGTACTTC
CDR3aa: CASSLAQGLAGVTQETQYF

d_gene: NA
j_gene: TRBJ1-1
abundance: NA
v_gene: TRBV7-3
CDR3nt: TGTGCCACCCACCTTGGAGGGACTGAAGCTTTCTTT
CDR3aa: CATHLGGTEAFF

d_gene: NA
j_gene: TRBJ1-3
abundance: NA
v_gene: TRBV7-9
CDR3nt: TGTGCCAGCAGCCCCCTAGCGGGACACTTTGGAAACACCATATATTTT
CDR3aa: CASSPLAGHFGNTIYF

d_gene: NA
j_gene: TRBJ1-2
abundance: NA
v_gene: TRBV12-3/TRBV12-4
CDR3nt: TGTGCCAGCAGCCCCAATCGAGGGACGGATGATGGCTACACCTTC
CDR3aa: CASSPNRGTDDGYTF

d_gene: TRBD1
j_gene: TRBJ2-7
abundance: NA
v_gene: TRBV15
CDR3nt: TGTGCCACCAGCGGAGAGACAGGGTCTGAGGGCTACGAGCAGTACTTC
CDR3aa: CATSGETGSEGYEQYF

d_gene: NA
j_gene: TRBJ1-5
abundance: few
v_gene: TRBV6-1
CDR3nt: TGTGCCAGCAGTGAAGAGAGAGGGGGCAATCAGCCCCAGCATTTT
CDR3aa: CASSEERGGNQPQHF

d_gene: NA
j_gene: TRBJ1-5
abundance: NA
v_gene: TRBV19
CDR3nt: TGTGCCAGTAGTATAACAGGGTCCGAGGGGCCCCAGCATTTT
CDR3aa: CASSITGSEGPQHF

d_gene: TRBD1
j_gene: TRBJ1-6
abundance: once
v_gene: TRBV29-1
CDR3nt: TGCAGCGTTCGAGGACAGGGGGACGGACCCCTCCACTTT
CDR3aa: CSVRGQGDGPLHF

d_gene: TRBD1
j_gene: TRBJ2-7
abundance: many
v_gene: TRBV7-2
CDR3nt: TGTGCCAGCAGCTTAGACAACAGGGGGAACGAGCAGTACTTC
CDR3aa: CASSLDNRGNEQYF

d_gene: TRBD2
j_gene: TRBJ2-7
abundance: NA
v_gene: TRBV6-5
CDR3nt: TGTGCCAGCAGTTCTAGCGGGGGTACCTACGAGCAGTACTTC
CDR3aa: CASSSSGGTYEQYF

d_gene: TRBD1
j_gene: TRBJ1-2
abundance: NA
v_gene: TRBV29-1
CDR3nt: TGCAGCCGGGACAGGGCTAACTATGGCTACACCTTC
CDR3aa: CSRDRANYGYTF

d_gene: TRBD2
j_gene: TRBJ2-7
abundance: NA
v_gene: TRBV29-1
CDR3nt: TGCAGCGTTGAAGGATGGCTAGCGGGGGTGTACGAGCAGTACTTC
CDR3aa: CSVEGWLAGVYEQYF

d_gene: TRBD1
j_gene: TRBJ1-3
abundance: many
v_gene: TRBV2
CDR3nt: TGTGCCAGCAGTGAAGGGACAGGAGGAAACACCATATATTTT
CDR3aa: CASSEGTGGNTIYF

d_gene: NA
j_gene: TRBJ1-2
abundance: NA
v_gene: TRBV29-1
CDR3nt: TGCAGCGTTGAAAGTCCCAGGGGCTATGGCTACACCTTC
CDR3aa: CSVESPRGYGYTF

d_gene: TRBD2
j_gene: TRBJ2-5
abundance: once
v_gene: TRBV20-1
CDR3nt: TGCAGTGCTGGCCCACTAGCGGGAGGAGAGACCCAGTACTTC
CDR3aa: CSAGPLAGGETQYF

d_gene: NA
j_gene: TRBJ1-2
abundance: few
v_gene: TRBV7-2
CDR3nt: TGTGCCAGCAGCTTTCACGGGGGAGACAGGCCTAACTATGGCTACACCTTC
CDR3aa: CASSFHGGDRPNYGYTF

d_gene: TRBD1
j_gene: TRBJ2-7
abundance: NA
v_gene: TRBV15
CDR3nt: TGTGCCACCAGCAGCAGACAGGGGGCTGACGAGCAGTACTTC
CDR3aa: CATSSRQGADEQYF